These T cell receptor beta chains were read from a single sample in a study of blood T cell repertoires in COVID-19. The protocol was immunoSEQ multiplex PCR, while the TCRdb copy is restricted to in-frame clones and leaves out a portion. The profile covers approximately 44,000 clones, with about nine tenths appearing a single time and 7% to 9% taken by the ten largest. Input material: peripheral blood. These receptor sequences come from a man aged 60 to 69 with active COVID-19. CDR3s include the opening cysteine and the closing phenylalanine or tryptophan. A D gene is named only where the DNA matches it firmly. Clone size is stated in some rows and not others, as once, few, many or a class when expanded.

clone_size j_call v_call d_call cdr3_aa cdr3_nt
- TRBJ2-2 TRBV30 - CAWSLQSTGELFF TGTGCCTGGAGTTTACAGAGCACCGGGGAGCTGTTTTTT
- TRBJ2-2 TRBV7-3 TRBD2 CASSLILAVKGKHRGAVF TGTGCCAGCAGCTTAATACTAGCGGTAAAAGGCAAACACCGGGGAGCTGTTTTT
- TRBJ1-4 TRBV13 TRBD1 CASSSNLGTGGQKLFF TGTGCCAGCAGCTCTAATCTAGGGACAGGGGGCCAAAAACTGTTTTTT
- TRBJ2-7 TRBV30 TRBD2 CAWNLAAGGGEQYF TGTGCCTGGAACTTAGCGGCCGGCGGGGGTGAGCAGTACTTC
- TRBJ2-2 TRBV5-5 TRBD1 CASSWDSRGTGELFF TGTGCCAGCAGCTGGGACAGCCGCGGGACCGGGGAGCTGTTTTTT
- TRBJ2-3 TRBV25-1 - CASSESGADTQYF TGTGCCAGCAGTGAGTCAGGGGCAGATACGCAGTATTTT
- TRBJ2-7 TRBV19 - CASSKRHRGGSADEQYF TGTGCCAGTAGTAAAAGGCACAGGGGAGGAAGTGCGGACGAGCAGTACTTC
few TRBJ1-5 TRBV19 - CASSMGREANQPQHF TGTGCCAGTAGTATGGGTAGGGAGGCGAATCAGCCCCAGCATTTT
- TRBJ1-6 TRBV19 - CASSIDHDRNSPLHF TGTGCCAGTAGTATAGATCACGACAGAAATTCACCCCTCCACTTT
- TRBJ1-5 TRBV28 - CASTGGVTGNQPQHF TGTGCCAGCACGGGGGGGGTTACAGGGAATCAGCCCCAGCATTTT
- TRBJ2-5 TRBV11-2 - CASSFFQETQYF TGTGCCAGCAGCTTCTTCCAAGAGACCCAGTACTTC
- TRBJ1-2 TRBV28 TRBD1 CASSTHPGTGGGMDYGYTF TGTGCCAGCAGTACTCACCCCGGGACAGGAGGAGGGATGGACTATGGCTACACCTTC
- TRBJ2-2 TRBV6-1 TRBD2 CASSGLLAGGPGTGELFF TGTGCCAGCAGTGGGCTACTAGCGGGAGGGCCTGGGACCGGGGAGCTGTTTTTT
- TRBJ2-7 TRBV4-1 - CASSQNRDSPYEQYF TGCGCCAGCAGCCAAAACCGGGACTCACCCTACGAGCAGTACTTC
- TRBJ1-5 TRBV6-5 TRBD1 CASRRQGTGQPQHF TGTGCCAGCAGGAGACAGGGGACGGGTCAGCCCCAGCATTTT
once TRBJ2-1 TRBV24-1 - CATSDGGLTYNEQFF TGTGCCACCAGTGATGGCGGACTGACCTACAATGAGCAGTTCTTC
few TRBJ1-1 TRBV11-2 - CASSLMEVNTEAFF TGTGCCAGCAGCTTAATGGAGGTGAACACTGAAGCTTTCTTT
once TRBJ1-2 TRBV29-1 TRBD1 CSVEGTEEKGYTF TGCAGCGTTGAGGGGACAGAGGAAAAGGGCTACACCTTC
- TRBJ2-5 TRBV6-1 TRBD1 CASSEAFGDRRKETQYF TGTGCCAGCAGTGAAGCCTTTGGGGACAGGAGAAAAGAGACCCAGTACTTC
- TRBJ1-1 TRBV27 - CASRGGTPAFMNTEAFF TGTGCCAGCAGGGGCGGGACGCCGGCTTTCATGAACACTGAAGCTTTCTTT
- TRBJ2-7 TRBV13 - CASSFSGTPYEQYF TGTGCCAGCAGCTTCTCGGGGACACCCTACGAGCAGTACTTC
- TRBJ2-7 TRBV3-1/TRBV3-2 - CASSPPPGLGEQYF TGTGCCAGCAGCCCCCCCCCAGGGTTGGGCGAGCAGTACTTC
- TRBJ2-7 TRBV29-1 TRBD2 CSALAGVGEQYF TGCAGCGCTCTAGCGGGAGTGGGCGAGCAGTACTTC
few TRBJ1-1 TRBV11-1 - CASSLNRYTEAFF TGTGCCAGCAGCTTAAACCGGTACACTGAAGCTTTCTTT
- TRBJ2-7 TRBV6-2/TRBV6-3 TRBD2 CASSLTLGLAGGPRSYEQYF TGTGCCAGCAGTCTAACACTGGGACTAGCGGGAGGGCCCCGGTCCTACGAGCAGTACTTC
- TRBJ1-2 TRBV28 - CASSPSGGYGYTF TGTGCCAGCAGCCCCTCGGGGGGATATGGCTACACCTTC
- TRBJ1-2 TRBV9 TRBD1 CASSVEGRGRGYTF TGTGCCAGCAGCGTAGAGGGCAGGGGGAGAGGCTACACCTTC
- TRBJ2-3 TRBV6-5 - CASSHWADTQYF TGTGCCAGCAGTCACTGGGCGGATACGCAGTATTTT
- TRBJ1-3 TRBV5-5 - CASSLRGTDSGNTIYF TGTGCCAGCAGCTTGCGCGGCACCGACTCTGGAAACACCATATATTTT
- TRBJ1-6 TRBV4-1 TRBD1 CASSQPGQGNSPLHF TGCGCCAGCAGCCAACCGGGACAGGGGAATTCACCCCTCCACTTT
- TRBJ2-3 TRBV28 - CASSLRIGQKATDTQYF TGTGCCAGCAGTCTAAGGATTGGACAAAAGGCGACAGATACGCAGTATTTT
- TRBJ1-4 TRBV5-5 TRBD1 CASSLARGPTNEKLFF TGTGCCAGCAGCTTGGCCAGGGGGCCAACTAATGAAAAACTGTTTTTT
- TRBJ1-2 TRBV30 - CAWSSEVTYGYTF TGTGCCTGGAGTAGCGAGGTAACTTATGGCTACACCTTC
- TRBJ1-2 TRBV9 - CASSVGRYGSTNYGYTF TGTGCCAGCAGCGTAGGTCGCTACGGGAGTACTAACTATGGCTACACCTTC